Listed below are T cell receptor beta chains from one sample, sequenced in a study of cytomegalovirus exposure and HLA in healthy donors. The repertoire was sequenced with immunoSEQ multiplex PCR; TCRdb's copy has only in-frame clones and lacks some. The sample holds fewer than 200,000 clones, around 85% seen once. The sequencing input was PBMCs. The receptors were gathered from a woman in her thirties in good health and CMV-seronegative. CDR3s include the opening cysteine and the closing phenylalanine or tryptophan. The D gene is left open where the match is weak. Part of the rows lack a size; the others show once, few, many or a class for expanded clones.

TRBD2	TRBJ2-3	TRBV7-9	NA	CASSQGTSGERADTQYF	TGTGCCAGCAGCCAAGGAACTAGCGGCGAGAGGGCAGATACGCAGTATTTT
NA	TRBJ1-4	TRBV5-4	NA	CASSLGASRGQIGEKLFF	TGTGCCAGCAGCTTGGGGGCGAGCCGGGGTCAAATAGGTGAAAAACTGTTTTTT
NA	TRBJ2-3	TRBV6-5	NA	CASRLFGSGTDTQYF	TGTGCCAGCAGACTCTTTGGGTCAGGAACAGATACGCAGTATTTT
NA	TRBJ2-7	TRBV28	NA	CASSPVGGSSYEQYF	TGTGCCAGCAGCCCGGTTGGAGGGAGCTCCTACGAGCAGTACTTC
NA	TRBJ1-1	TRBV14	NA	CASSQVGREAFF	TGTGCCAGCAGCCAAGTGGGCCGCGAAGCTTTCTTT
NA	TRBJ2-1	TRBV7-3	NA	CASSRFSPGEQFF	TGTGCCAGCAGCCGCTTTTCCCCCGGGGAGCAGTTCTTC
TRBD2	TRBJ2-2	TRBV7-3	NA	CASRAGGPGTGELFF	TGTGCCAGCAGAGCGGGAGGGCCCGGGACCGGGGAGCTGTTTTTT
TRBD2	TRBJ2-3	TRBV14	NA	CASSRLAGVSTDTQYF	TGTGCCAGCAGCCGACTAGCGGGAGTTTCGACAGATACGCAGTATTTT
TRBD1	TRBJ2-3	TRBV10-1	NA	CASSGLTRQGYTDTQYF	TGCGCCAGCAGTGGTCTAACCAGACAGGGATACACAGATACGCAGTATTTT
TRBD1	TRBJ2-1	TRBV5-6	NA	CASSLRTGYNEQFF	TGTGCCAGCAGCTTAAGGACAGGGTACAATGAGCAGTTCTTC
NA	TRBJ2-3	TRBV4-2	NA	CASSQDHLSYGTQYF	TGTGCCAGCAGCCAAGATCACCTATCTTATGGTACGCAGTATTTT
NA	TRBJ1-2	TRBV7-2	once	CASSLVRENYGYTF	TGTGCCAGCAGCTTAGTTAGGGAGAACTATGGCTACACCTTC
NA	TRBJ2-3	TRBV7-2	NA	CASSSSGHHTDTQYF	TGTGCCAGCAGCTCATCGGGACATCACACAGATACGCAGTATTTT
NA	TRBJ1-1	TRBV12-5	NA	CASGFLSGEGSTEAFF	TGTGCTAGTGGTTTCCTATCAGGGGAAGGGAGCACTGAAGCTTTCTTT
TRBD2	TRBJ2-1	TRBV28	NA	CASSPAGSSYNEQFF	TGTGCCAGCAGTCCAGCGGGGAGCTCCTACAATGAGCAGTTCTTC
NA	TRBJ1-1	TRBV19	NA	CASSIIGDLDLNTEAFF	TGTGCCAGTAGTATTATAGGAGACCTAGATTTGAACACTGAAGCTTTCTTT
NA	TRBJ2-7	TRBV5-5	NA	CASSPGAYEQYF	TGTGCCAGCAGCCCCGGTGCCTACGAGCAGTACTTC
TRBD1	TRBJ1-1	TRBV10-1	NA	CASSPGTGNTEAFF	TGCGCCAGCAGTCCCGGGACAGGCAACACTGAAGCTTTCTTT
NA	TRBJ1-2	TRBV5-4	once	CASSLGTPSNDYGYTF	TGTGCCAGCAGCCTAGGGACACCCTCAAACGACTATGGCTACACCTTC
NA	TRBJ2-7	TRBV9	NA	CASSPPGGGFYEQYF	TGTGCCAGCAGCCCTCCCGGCGGGGGCTTCTACGAGCAGTACTTC
NA	TRBJ1-4	TRBV18	NA	CASSHQWAGPEKLFF	TGTGCCAGCTCGCACCAGTGGGCAGGGCCTGAAAAACTGTTTTTT
NA	TRBJ1-3	TRBV9	NA	CASSVGRDSGNTIYF	TGTGCCAGCAGCGTAGGGCGGGACTCTGGAAACACCATATATTTT
NA	TRBJ2-5	TRBV4-3	NA	CASSQNFIPQETQYF	TGCGCCAGCAGCCAAAACTTTATTCCCCAAGAGACCCAGTACTTC
NA	TRBJ2-2	TRBV11-2	NA	CASSLAFSAGELFF	TGTGCCAGCAGCTTAGCTTTCTCCGCCGGGGAGCTGTTTTTT
TRBD2	TRBJ2-3	TRBV28	NA	CASRLAGGTDTQYF	TGTGCCAGCAGGCTAGCGGGGGGCACAGATACGCAGTATTTT
TRBD1	TRBJ1-3	TRBV19	NA	CASSIDVPGQGAGNTIYF	TGTGCCAGTAGTATTGATGTCCCGGGACAGGGTGCTGGAAACACCATATATTTT
TRBD1	TRBJ2-3	TRBV7-2	NA	CASSPGTGVVDTQYF	TGTGCCAGCAGCCCGGGGACAGGGGTTGTTGATACGCAGTATTTT
TRBD1	TRBJ2-4	TRBV5-4	NA	CASSPTGVRAKNIQYF	TGTGCCAGCAGCCCTACAGGGGTTCGAGCCAAAAACATTCAGTACTTC
TRBD1	TRBJ1-5	TRBV10-3	few	CAISEPKPGQGPISNQPQHF	TGTGCCATCAGTGAGCCTAAACCGGGACAGGGACCGATTAGCAATCAGCCCCAGCATTTT
NA	TRBJ1-5	TRBV6-6	NA	CASSNPGQGEQPQHF	TGTGCCAGCAGCAATCCCGGTCAGGGCGAACAGCCCCAGCATTTT
TRBD2	TRBJ2-2	TRBV5-4	NA	CASSLGRTSGGGELFF	TGTGCCAGCAGCTTGGGCAGGACTAGCGGGGGCGGGGAGCTGTTTTTT
NA	TRBJ1-2	TRBV7-9	once	CASSLGAKGVYGYTF	TGTGCCAGCAGCTTAGGCGCCAAAGGGGTCTATGGCTACACCTTC
NA	TRBJ1-1	TRBV29-1	NA	CSARKGENTEAFF	TGCAGCGCCCGAAAGGGGGAGAACACTGAAGCTTTCTTT
NA	TRBJ1-1	TRBV7-9	NA	CASSSRSGASNTEAFF	TGTGCCAGCAGCTCCCGGTCAGGGGCTTCGAACACTGAAGCTTTCTTT
TRBD2	TRBJ2-7	TRBV6-4	NA	CASTHIRGRAPSYEQYF	TGTGCCAGCACCCACATCCGGGGGAGGGCGCCTTCCTACGAGCAGTACTTC
NA	TRBJ2-1	TRBV5-4	NA	CASSLGSASSYNEQFF	TGTGCCAGCAGCTTGGGTAGCGCGAGCTCCTACAATGAGCAGTTCTTC
TRBD1	TRBJ2-1	TRBV27	NA	CASSLRQGGPNEQFF	TGTGCCAGCAGTCTTCGACAGGGGGGTCCGAATGAGCAGTTCTTC
NA	TRBJ1-2	TRBV5-1	once	CASSLWGTGYTF	TGCGCCAGCAGCTTGTGGGGGACAGGCTACACCTTC
TRBD2	TRBJ2-2	TRBV5-4	once	CASSSRGSITGELFF	TGTGCCAGCAGCAGCCGCGGGAGCATCACCGGGGAGCTGTTTTTT
NA	TRBJ2-3	TRBV6-1	NA	CASSEAIGLIGTDTQYF	TGTGCCAGCAGTGAAGCCATCGGACTAATCGGGACAGATACGCAGTATTTT
TRBD1	TRBJ2-1	TRBV10-3	NA	CAISDSDRGRYNEQFF	TGTGCCATCAGTGACTCGGACAGGGGGCGGTACAATGAGCAGTTCTTC
NA	TRBJ1-2	TRBV4-1	NA	CASSQEPAITGYTF	TGCGCCAGCAGCCAAGAACCAGCGATCACGGGCTACACCTTC
NA	TRBJ2-1	TRBV4-1	once	CASSQAARSSYNEQFF	TGCGCCAGCAGCCAAGCTGCCCGCAGCTCCTACAATGAGCAGTTCTTC
TRBD2	TRBJ2-3	TRBV7-9	NA	CASNPWGGGTDTQYF	TGTGCCAGCAACCCATGGGGGGGAGGCACAGATACGCAGTATTTT
TRBD1	TRBJ2-3	TRBV10-1	NA	CASNNRGLSTDTQYF	TGCGCCAGCAATAACAGGGGGCTAAGCACAGATACGCAGTATTTT
TRBD1	TRBJ1-3	TRBV18	NA	CASSPLGTGGENTIYF	TGTGCCAGCTCACCCCTGGGGACAGGGGGCGAAAACACCATATATTTT
TRBD1	TRBJ1-1	TRBV5-1	few	CASSLAVDRVAEAFF	TGCGCCAGCAGCTTGGCCGTAGACAGGGTGGCTGAAGCTTTCTTT
TRBD2	TRBJ2-2	TRBV5-1	NA	CAIRLAGDLGTGELFF	TGCGCCATCCGACTAGCGGGAGACCTGGGCACCGGGGAGCTGTTTTTT
TRBD1	TRBJ1-1	TRBV18	NA	CASSPLGQGGMNTEAFF	TGTGCCAGCTCACCATTAGGACAGGGAGGAATGAACACTGAAGCTTTCTTT
NA	TRBJ2-7	TRBV19	NA	CASSITSDSKGEQYF	TGTGCCAGTAGTATCACCTCGGACAGTAAGGGCGAGCAGTACTTC
TRBD2	TRBJ2-7	TRBV4-1	NA	CASSQTSGSMGEQYF	TGCGCCAGCAGCCAGACTAGCGGGAGTATGGGCGAGCAGTACTTC
TRBD2	TRBJ2-7	TRBV27	NA	CASSLGASGRSTYEQYF	TGTGCCAGCAGTTTAGGTGCTAGCGGGAGGTCAACCTACGAGCAGTACTTC
NA	TRBJ2-3	TRBV5-1	NA	CASSLPRTGRDTQYF	TGCGCCAGCAGCCTCCCGAGAACAGGGAGAGATACGCAGTATTTT
NA	TRBJ2-1	TRBV11-2	once	CASSWGGLLTEQFF	TGTGCCAGCAGCTGGGGGGGGCTACTCACTGAGCAGTTCTTC
TRBD1	TRBJ2-2	TRBV7-3	NA	CASSKTGVAGELFF	TGTGCCAGCAGCAAGACAGGGGTGGCCGGGGAGCTGTTTTTT
NA	TRBJ1-5	TRBV7-2	NA	CASSLAIGRQPQHF	TGTGCCAGCAGCTTAGCAATAGGGAGGCAGCCCCAGCATTTT
TRBD2	TRBJ2-7	TRBV11-3	NA	CASSSTPGGSEQYF	TGTGCCAGCAGCTCCACCCCGGGGGGTTCCGAGCAGTACTTC
TRBD1	TRBJ2-1	TRBV2	NA	CASSRTGVYNEQFF	TGTGCCAGCAGTAGAACAGGGGTATACAATGAGCAGTTCTTC
TRBD2	TRBJ2-5	TRBV7-6	NA	CASSSEASGGRYPQETQYF	TGTGCCAGCAGCTCCGAGGCTAGCGGGGGACGATACCCCCAAGAGACCCAGTACTTC